Listed below are T cell receptor beta chains from one sample, sequenced in a study of shared clonotypes between healthy human individuals. Sequencing used immunoSEQ multiplex PCR; TCRdb keeps in-frame clones, though not all of them. The top ten clones hold approximately 12% of a sample with about 490,000 clones, approximately 79% of them seen once. What was sequenced was PBMCs. The receptors were sampled from a middle-aged woman in good health. Some clones in this sample may be carry-over from other donors' samples. Both conserved end residues are part of each CDR3. The D gene is left open where the match is weak. Only part of the rows carry a size: once, few, many, or a class if the clone is expanded.

d_call	j_call	v_call	clone_size	cdr3_aa	cdr3_nt
TRBD2	TRBJ2-3	TRBV27	once	CASSLGRELLGTQYF	TGTGCCAGCAGTTTAGGGCGGGAGCTCCTCGGTACGCAGTATTTT
TRBD1	TRBJ1-6	TRBV30	.	CAWSLDRGNSPLHF	TGTGCCTGGAGTTTGGACAGGGGTAATTCACCCCTCCACTTT
.	TRBJ1-5	TRBV18	.	CASSANEKGGDQPQHF	TGTGCCAGCTCAGCAAACGAAAAGGGGGGCGATCAGCCCCAGCATTTT
TRBD1	TRBJ2-2	TRBV11-2	.	CASTPGTGGNTGELFF	TGTGCCAGCACCCCGGGGACAGGGGGTAACACCGGGGAGCTGTTTTTT
.	TRBJ2-7	TRBV5-1	.	CASSLGTVIYEQYF	TGCGCCAGCAGCTTGGGGACAGTGATATACGAGCAGTACTTC
.	TRBJ2-4	TRBV4-1	.	CASTWGPGDIQYF	TGCGCCAGCACCTGGGGGCCAGGGGACATTCAGTACTTC
.	TRBJ1-2	TRBV27	few	CASSLRQNYGYTF	TGTGCCAGCAGTTTAAGGCAGAACTATGGCTACACCTTC
.	TRBJ2-1	TRBV14	.	CASSLPLGTPDNEQFF	TGTGCCAGCAGCCTTCCTCTTGGGACACCGGACAATGAGCAGTTCTTC
TRBD1	TRBJ2-5	TRBV7-2	.	CASSLMGQWGETQYF	TGTGCCAGCAGCCTGATGGGACAGTGGGGGGAGACCCAGTACTTC
.	TRBJ2-7	TRBV7-9	.	CASSSPGERRYEQYF	TGTGCCAGCAGCTCCCCGGGAGAACGGAGGTACGAGCAGTACTTC
.	TRBJ1-2	TRBV7-9	.	CASSPAGAAAYGYTF	TGTGCCAGCAGCCCAGCCGGGGCGGCGGCCTATGGCTACACCTTC
TRBD2	TRBJ2-1	TRBV5-1	.	CASSLRLAGRNEQFF	TGCGCCAGCAGCTTGAGACTAGCGGGAAGAAATGAGCAGTTCTTC
TRBD2	TRBJ2-7	TRBV28	once	CASSSPGTSGEGSYEQYF	TGTGCCAGCAGTTCGCCTGGGACTAGCGGGGAAGGGAGCTACGAGCAGTACTTC
TRBD2	TRBJ2-7	TRBV18	.	CASSPPSSGINEQYF	TGTGCCAGCTCACCACCTTCTAGCGGGATAAACGAGCAGTACTTC
.	TRBJ1-2	TRBV11-2	.	CASTEGRGRHYYGYTF	TGTGCTAGCACTGAGGGCAGGGGTCGACACTACTATGGCTACACCTTC
TRBD2	TRBJ2-7	TRBV4-3	many	CASSRGLAGDASYEQYF	TGCGCCAGCAGCCGGGGACTAGCGGGAGATGCGTCCTACGAGCAGTACTTC
.	TRBJ1-2	TRBV5-1	.	CASSLLVRAYGYTF	TGCGCCAGCAGCCTTTTAGTCAGGGCTTATGGCTACACCTTC
.	TRBJ1-5	TRBV28	.	CASSFLKGREDSNQPQHF	TGTGCCAGCAGTTTCTTGAAGGGGCGAGAGGATAGCAATCAGCCCCAGCATTTT
.	TRBJ2-5	TRBV25-1	few	CASSEFGQQETQYF	TGTGCCAGCAGTGAATTTGGGCAGCAAGAGACCCAGTACTTC
TRBD1	TRBJ2-2	TRBV5-1	.	CASSTGGLNTGELFF	TGCGCCAGCAGTACAGGGGGCCTGAACACCGGGGAGCTGTTTTTT
.	TRBJ1-5	TRBV19	.	CASSIFPGASTNQPQHF	TGTGCCAGTAGTATTTTTCCGGGAGCCTCTACCAATCAGCCCCAGCATTTT
.	TRBJ2-6	TRBV12-2	.	CASRLRLCGDSGANVLTF	TGTGCAAGTCGCTTAAGGCTTTGCGGGGACTCTGGGGCCAACGTCCTGACTTTC
TRBD1	TRBJ1-4	TRBV6-5	.	CASRADRATNEKLFF	TGTGCCAGCAGGGCCGACAGGGCAACTAATGAAAAACTGTTTTTT
.	TRBJ2-7	TRBV5-1	.	CASSLSAPYEQYF	TGCGCCAGCAGCTTGTCTGCGCCCTACGAGCAGTACTTC
.	TRBJ2-5	TRBV5-4	few	CASSLEGLGGETQYF	TGTGCCAGCAGCTTGGAGGGACTTGGTGGGGAGACCCAGTACTTC
.	TRBJ2-7	TRBV29-1	.	CSVAETLVEQYF	TGCAGCGTTGCAGAGACCCTAGTCGAGCAGTACTTC
TRBD2	TRBJ2-5	TRBV18	few	CASSLAGDETQYF	TGTGCCAGCTCACTAGCGGGAGATGAGACCCAGTACTTC
.	TRBJ2-1	TRBV2	.	CASSRTGNEQFF	TGTGCCAGCAGTCGTACAGGGAACGAGCAGTTCTTC
TRBD2	TRBJ2-2	TRBV2	.	CASTLAETGELFF	TGTGCCAGCACCCTAGCGGAGACCGGGGAGCTGTTTTTT
.	TRBJ2-3	TRBV5-1	.	CASSFGVDTQYF	TGCGCCAGCAGCTTCGGGGTGGATACGCAGTATTTT
.	TRBJ2-1	TRBV11-2	.	CASSLARGPYNEQFF	TGTGCCAGCAGCTTAGCTAGGGGCCCCTACAATGAGCAGTTCTTC
.	TRBJ1-2	TRBV7-3	.	CASSPRGGDSYGYTF	TGTGCCAGCAGCCCCCGCGGAGGGGATAGCTATGGCTACACCTTC
TRBD2	TRBJ2-5	TRBV11-2	.	CASSLDWRTSGRETQYF	TGTGCCAGCAGCTTAGACTGGCGGACTAGCGGGAGAGAGACCCAGTACTTC
TRBD2	TRBJ2-1	TRBV4-2	.	CASRRTSGSFYNEQFF	TGTGCCAGCAGACGGACTAGCGGGAGTTTCTACAATGAGCAGTTCTTC
TRBD2	TRBJ2-5	TRBV5-6	.	CASSSLGAGAGETQYF	TGTGCCAGCAGCTCCCTCGGGGCGGGAGCAGGAGAGACCCAGTACTTC
.	TRBJ1-5	TRBV10-3	.	CAISSGGTDQPQHF	TGTGCCATCAGTAGCGGAGGGACGGATCAGCCCCAGCATTTT
.	TRBJ2-5	TRBV5-1	.	CASSLGVAEYQETQYF	TGCGCCAGCAGCTTGGGGGTAGCGGAGTACCAAGAGACCCAGTACTTC
TRBD1	TRBJ2-1	TRBV5-1	once	CASSRTGTGYNEQFF	TGCGCCAGCAGCCGAACCGGGACAGGTTACAATGAGCAGTTCTTC
.	TRBJ1-5	TRBV1	few	CTSSQALEYSNQPQHF	TGCACCAGCAGCCAAGCCCTAGAATATAGCAATCAGCCCCAGCATTTT
.	TRBJ1-1	TRBV7-9	.	CASSLVGGNTEAFF	TGTGCCAGCAGCTTAGTAGGTGGGAACACTGAAGCTTTCTTT
.	TRBJ1-1	TRBV27	few	CASSLLGGVNTEAFF	TGTGCCAGCAGTTTATTGGGGGGGGTGAACACTGAAGCTTTCTTT
.	TRBJ2-2	TRBV30	.	CAWGLGGSNTGELFF	TGTGCCTGGGGGTTGGGTGGCTCGAACACCGGGGAGCTGTTTTTT
TRBD2	TRBJ2-3	TRBV5-6	.	CASSYSSGTLGLQDTQYF	TGTGCCAGCAGCTACTCTAGCGGGACCCTGGGATTGCAAGATACGCAGTATTTT
TRBD2	TRBJ2-1	TRBV18	.	CASSPGLANNEQFF	TGTGCCAGCTCACCGGGACTAGCGAACAATGAGCAGTTCTTC
.	TRBJ2-5	TRBV28	.	CASSFQGGGTQYF	TGTGCCAGCAGTTTCCAGGGGGGAGGGACCCAGTACTTC
TRBD2	TRBJ2-3	TRBV19	.	CASGLIGRADTQYF	TGTGCCAGCGGACTTATCGGGAGGGCAGATACGCAGTATTTT
TRBD2	TRBJ2-2	TRBV5-1	.	CASSLAASGTLTGELFF	TGCGCCAGCAGCTTGGCGGCTAGCGGGACGCTGACCGGGGAGCTGTTTTTT
TRBD1	TRBJ1-1	TRBV14	.	CASSRQGGTEAFF	TGTGCCAGCAGCCGGCAGGGGGGCACTGAAGCTTTCTTT
.	TRBJ2-7	TRBV5-6	once	CASSFSPGTTWVF	TGTGCCAGCAGCTTCTCTCCAGGGACGACTTGGGTCTTC
TRBD1	TRBJ2-5	TRBV11-2	.	CASSLGGQDIGETQYF	TGTGCCAGCAGCTTAGGAGGACAGGACATTGGAGAGACCCAGTACTTC
.	TRBJ1-5	TRBV19	.	CASSWQQDQPQHF	TGTGCCAGTAGTTGGCAGCAGGACCAGCCCCAGCATTTT
.	TRBJ1-2	TRBV27	.	CASSYMSGNRYGYTF	TGTGCCAGCAGTTACATGTCGGGTAATCGGTATGGCTACACCTTC
TRBD1	TRBJ1-1	TRBV5-1	once	CASSAASGTGGLNTEAFF	TGCGCCAGCAGCGCCGCCTCCGGGACAGGGGGCTTGAACACTGAAGCTTTCTTT
.	TRBJ1-1	TRBV2	few	CATQEVSMNTEAFF	TGTGCCACACAGGAGGTTTCTATGAACACTGAAGCTTTCTTT
TRBD1	TRBJ2-1	TRBV2	.	CASSGQGSYNEQFF	TGTGCCAGCAGCGGACAGGGTTCCTACAATGAGCAGTTCTTC
TRBD1	TRBJ2-5	TRBV6-6	.	CASSFGTGEETQYF	TGTGCCAGCAGTTTCGGGACAGGGGAAGAGACCCAGTACTTC